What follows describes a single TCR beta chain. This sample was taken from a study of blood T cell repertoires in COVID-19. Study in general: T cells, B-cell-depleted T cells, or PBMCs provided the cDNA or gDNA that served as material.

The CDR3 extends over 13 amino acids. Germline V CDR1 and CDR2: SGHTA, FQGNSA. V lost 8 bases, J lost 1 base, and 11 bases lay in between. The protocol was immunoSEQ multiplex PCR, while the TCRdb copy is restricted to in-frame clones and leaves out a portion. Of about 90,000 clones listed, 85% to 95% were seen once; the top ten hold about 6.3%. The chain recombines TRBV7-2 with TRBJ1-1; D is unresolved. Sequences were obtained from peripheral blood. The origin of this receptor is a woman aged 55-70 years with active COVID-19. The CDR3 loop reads CASGPGWNTEAFF. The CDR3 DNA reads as TGTGCCAGCGGCCCGGGATGGAACACTGAAGCTTTCTTT.